A single TCR beta chain is shown here with its context. Its cognate antigen is unknown. Over several immunoSEQ plates, each subset's genomic DNA was distributed in even portions. Some clones are missing from TCRdb's copy, which holds only in-frame ones; the method was immunoSEQ multiplex PCR. The table lists some 2 million clones, over 85% of them singletons, with 0.1% to 0.15% in the top ten. The source of the sample is a study of shared clonotypes between healthy human individuals. For the study at large: CD4 naive and CD4 memory each took three plates per donor, while CD8 naive took two and CD8 memory one. Study-wide results and limits: Sequencing depth was predicted to influence how clonotypes are shared among donors. Apart from blood, nothing was sampled; tissue repertoires likely differ.

Sample: naive CD4+ T cells sorted from blood. Sample subset: CD45RA+ positively selected. This sequence was found in a man between 18 and 29 years old in good health.

CDR3 residues: CASSYGQDRNSPLHF. In DNA, the CDR3 is TGTGCCAGCAGTTACGGCCAGGACCGTAATTCACCCCTCCACTTT. The V gene is TRBV6-5, the J gene TRBJ1-6, with D uncertain. This CDR3 region has 15 residues. Trimming stripped 2 bases from V and 6 bases from J, with 11 bases between. Germline assignment: CDR1 MNHEY and CDR2 SVGAGI.